This is a list of T cell receptor beta chains from one sample in a study of blood T cell repertoires in COVID-19. Profiled with immunoSEQ multiplex PCR; TCRdb holds only in-frame clones, not every one. The repertoire holds some 20,000 clones, with more than 70% as singletons. The material sequenced was peripheral blood. These receptors all stem from a man between 35 and 55 years old with active COVID-19. CDR3s include the opening cysteine and the closing phenylalanine or tryptophan. The D gene is left open where the match is weak. Where a row states a size, it is once, few, many or the class of an expanded clone; other rows omit it.

clone size	D gene	V gene	J gene	CDR3 DNA	CDR3 protein
-	TRBD1	TRBV7-2	TRBJ2-2	TGTGCCAGCAGCTACAGACAGGGGGGAAACACCGGGGAGCTGTTTTTT	CASSYRQGGNTGELFF
-	TRBD2	TRBV5-1	TRBJ2-1	TGCGCCAGCAGCATGGGACTAGGAAGGCGTGAGCAGTTCTTC	CASSMGLGRREQFF
-	-	TRBV30	TRBJ1-1	TGTGCCTGGAGTGTACAGGTAGGCACTGAAGCTTTCTTT	CAWSVQVGTEAFF
-	-	TRBV7-9	TRBJ1-1	TGTGCCAGCAGCCCAGGGTACACTGAAGCTTTCTTT	CASSPGYTEAFF
-	TRBD1	TRBV5-1	TRBJ2-7	TGCGCCAGCAGCGCAGGGACAGGGATCTACGAGCAGTACTTC	CASSAGTGIYEQYF
-	-	TRBV27	TRBJ1-3	TGTGCCAGCAGTTTACAGGGAAGCTCTGGAAACACCATATATTTT	CASSLQGSSGNTIYF
-	-	TRBV18	TRBJ1-6	TGTGCCAGCTCACCAACCTGGGCCGAAAATTCACCCCTCCACTTT	CASSPTWAENSPLHF
-	TRBD1	TRBV5-1	TRBJ2-5	TGCGCCAGCAGCAGTAGACAGGGGGGGGAGACCCAGTACTTC	CASSSRQGGETQYF
-	-	TRBV7-6	TRBJ2-2	TGTGCCAGCAGCTTATCCGGGGGAGTCACCGGGGAGCTGTTTTTT	CASSLSGGVTGELFF
-	TRBD2	TRBV6-1	TRBJ2-7	TGTGCCAGCAGTGAAAATCGTTGGGCTAGCGGACTCTACGAGCAGTACTTC	CASSENRWASGLYEQYF
-	-	TRBV27	TRBJ1-1	TGTGCCAGCAGCCGGACAGACGGGGTCGGCACTGAAGCTTTCTTT	CASSRTDGVGTEAFF
-	-	TRBV18	TRBJ1-2	TGTGCCAGCTCACAAGGACAGAGGGGTAACTATGGCTACACCTTC	CASSQGQRGNYGYTF
-	TRBD2	TRBV14	TRBJ2-1	TGTGCCAGCAGCCCTTTAGGCGCGGGAGTAGTCAATGAGCAGTTCTTC	CASSPLGAGVVNEQFF
-	TRBD2	TRBV2	TRBJ2-1	TGTGCCAGCAGGGGGACTAGCGATGAGCAGTTCTTC	CASRGTSDEQFF
-	-	TRBV21-1	TRBJ2-7	TGTGCCAGCAGCACCTACTTAGCGGGCTCCTACGAGCAGTACTTC	CASSTYLAGSYEQYF
-	TRBD2	TRBV19	TRBJ2-4	TGTGCCAGTAGTAATAGCGGGAGTGGCGCCAAAAACATTCAGTACTTC	CASSNSGSGAKNIQYF
once	TRBD1	TRBV5-1	TRBJ1-2	TGCGCCAGCGGACTGGGACAGGGGGGCTATGGCTACACCTTC	CASGLGQGGYGYTF
-	-	TRBV21-1	TRBJ2-7	TGTGCCAGCAGCGACACGTACGAGCAGTACTTC	CASSDTYEQYF
once	TRBD1	TRBV7-3	TRBJ2-7	TGTGCCAGCAGCTTTGACAGGGGCCCCTCCTACGAGCAGTACTTC	CASSFDRGPSYEQYF
-	TRBD2	TRBV5-8	TRBJ2-7	TGTGCCAGCAGCTTGGCCAGGGCTAGCGGGTCCTACGAGCAGTACTTC	CASSLARASGSYEQYF
-	-	TRBV5-1	TRBJ1-6	TGCGCCAGCAGCTTGGGCGGCGGTAATTCACCCCTCCACTTT	CASSLGGGNSPLHF
-	TRBD2	TRBV5-1	TRBJ2-5	TGCGCCAGCAGCAAAGGGCGGCTAGCGGGGCTCCAAGAGACCCAGTACTTC	CASSKGRLAGLQETQYF
-	-	TRBV19	TRBJ1-1	TGTGCCAGTAGTATATCCCTCAACACTGAAGCTTTCTTT	CASSISLNTEAFF
-	-	TRBV27	TRBJ2-7	TGTGCCAGCAGTTTATTTTTTGGACATCGGACCAAGGCCTCCTACGAGCAGTACTTC	CASSLFFGHRTKASYEQYF
once	TRBD2	TRBV18	TRBJ2-7	TGTGCCAGCTCACCGACTAGCGGGCAACGCATCTACGAGCAGTACTTC	CASSPTSGQRIYEQYF
-	-	TRBV3-1/TRBV3-2	TRBJ2-2	TGTGCCAGCAGCCCTCAGGTCAACACCGGGGAGCTGTTTTTT	CASSPQVNTGELFF
-	-	TRBV29-1	TRBJ1-2	TGCAGCGTTGAATGGCAGGGGTTGATCTATGGCTACACCTTC	CSVEWQGLIYGYTF
few	TRBD1	TRBV11-2	TRBJ1-4	TGTGCCAGCAGCCCAGGGGGAAGGGCAAATGAAAAACTGTTTTTT	CASSPGGRANEKLFF
-	TRBD1	TRBV3-1/TRBV3-2	TRBJ1-6	TGTGCCAGCAGCCAATTAGGACAGGGAGGTTCACCCCTCCACTTT	CASSQLGQGGSPLHF
-	-	TRBV9	TRBJ2-1	TGTGCCAGCAGCGTCAATAACAGGGCCCTATCCTACAATGAGCAGTTCTTC	CASSVNNRALSYNEQFF
once	TRBD1	TRBV4-1	TRBJ2-5	TGCGCCAGCAGCCAGGACAGGGGAGGCTTAGCGGAGACCCAGTACTTC	CASSQDRGGLAETQYF
few	TRBD2	TRBV27	TRBJ2-7	TGTGCCAGCAGTCACCGGACTAGCGGGAGTGACGAGCAGTACTTC	CASSHRTSGSDEQYF
once	TRBD1	TRBV15	TRBJ2-7	TGTGCCACCAGCAGAGATCAGGGACAGGTGGGCGAGCAGTACTTC	CATSRDQGQVGEQYF
-	-	TRBV7-2	TRBJ1-1	TGTGCCAGCAGCTTAAGGTCAGGCTTGGATTTCTTT	CASSLRSGLDFF
-	-	TRBV12-3/TRBV12-4	TRBJ1-1	TGTGCCAGCAGTTTTGGCAGGGTGGCTGAAGCTTTCTTT	CASSFGRVAEAFF
-	-	TRBV5-6	TRBJ1-2	TGTGCCAGCAGCTTGGAGCCGAACTATGGCTACACCTTC	CASSLEPNYGYTF
-	TRBD2	TRBV27	TRBJ2-2	TGTGCCAGCAGTTCAGGACTAGCTAGTAGGACCGGGGAGCTGTTTTTT	CASSSGLASRTGELFF
few	TRBD1	TRBV5-6	TRBJ2-5	TGTGCCAGCAGCTTTTCAGGGACAGGGACGTTAGAGACCCAGTACTTC	CASSFSGTGTLETQYF
-	TRBD1	TRBV5-1	TRBJ1-2	TGCGCCAGCAGCTGGACAGGGGGCAATGGCTACACCTTC	CASSWTGGNGYTF
-	-	TRBV7-2	TRBJ2-7	TGTGCCAGCAGCTTAGCTCAGGGTACCTACGAGCAGTACTTC	CASSLAQGTYEQYF
-	TRBD1	TRBV6-5	TRBJ2-7	TGTGCCAGCAGTCCGGGACAGCACTACGAGCAGTACTTC	CASSPGQHYEQYF
-	-	TRBV30	TRBJ2-2	TGTTCTATACGCTTGAACACCGGGGAGCTGTTTTTT	CSIRLNTGELFF
once	-	TRBV12-3/TRBV12-4	TRBJ1-1	TGTGCCAGCACCTATATACGGGGCACTGAAGCTTTCTTT	CASTYIRGTEAFF
-	TRBD2	TRBV7-2	TRBJ2-2	TGTGCCAGCAGCCCATACAGGACTAGCGGGGTCACCGGGGAGCTGTTTTTT	CASSPYRTSGVTGELFF
-	-	TRBV7-8	TRBJ2-7	TGTGCCAGCAGCACACTAGTGCGGTCCGAGCAGTACTTC	CASSTLVRSEQYF
-	TRBD1	TRBV10-3	TRBJ1-1	TGTGCCATCAGGACCGGGACAGCATTTGAAGCTTTCTTT	CAIRTGTAFEAFF
-	TRBD2	TRBV30	TRBJ2-1	TGTGCCTGGACCTATGGGGGGGCCTACAATGAGCAGTTCTTC	CAWTYGGAYNEQFF
-	TRBD1	TRBV5-1	TRBJ2-2	TGCGCCAGCAGCATGACAGGGGGCCTGTTTTTT	CASSMTGGLFF
few	TRBD1	TRBV7-2	TRBJ1-5	TGTGCCAGCAGCCCTCAACAGGGGCAGCCCCAGCATTTT	CASSPQQGQPQHF
-	TRBD2	TRBV6-1	TRBJ2-1	TGTGCCAGCAGTGACCTCCCGGCTAGCGGGAGCTATGAGCAGTTCTTC	CASSDLPASGSYEQFF
-	TRBD1	TRBV18	TRBJ2-7	TGTGCCAGCTCACCACCGAGGGGGCGGGTCAACGAGCAGTACTTC	CASSPPRGRVNEQYF
few	TRBD1	TRBV27	TRBJ1-5	TGTGCCAGCGCGGACAGGGGCCCTAATCAGCCCCAGCATTTT	CASADRGPNQPQHF
-	-	TRBV7-2	TRBJ2-2	TGTGCCAGCAGTCCTTACGGGATCCGAACGGGGACCGGGGAGCTGTTTTTT	CASSPYGIRTGTGELFF